Given below is one TCR beta chain in context. This clonotype was seen repeatedly, ten times or more. Its antigen remains undetermined. No much larger clone is present one base from it, and per-base qualities are unavailable. This specimen comes from a study of T-cell memory formation after mild COVID-19 (dated by TCRdb to the early 2020s). Study-wide context: TCR sequence clusters from the two donors were largely donor specific. Longitudinal TCRalpha and TCRbeta repertoire sequencing tracked T-cell clones expanding and contracting after mild COVID-19 in two donors. Two young, previously healthy adult volunteers made up the cohort, one male and one female.

The instrument given in TCRdb is Illumina NovaSeq 6000. TCRalpha and TCRbeta cDNA libraries were constructed by 5'RACE with constant-segment primers, with sample barcodes and unique molecular identifiers being introduced. RNA was extracted from every sample with Trizol reagent. Libraries were amplified in two PCR steps, with a second sample barcode and Illumina TruSeq adapters added in the second step. Libraries were sequenced on an Illumina NovaSeq with 2 x 150 bp paired-end reads. Under the source paper's analysis protocol: With migec v1.2.7, reads were demultiplexed and then collapsed into UMI-guided consensus sequences. Using mixcr v2.1.11, the UMI consensuses were aligned to TRA and TRB V and J templates and assembled into clonotypes. A clonotype was counted as expanded or contracted only if both edgeR and NoisET called the change significant, with noise models trained on biological replicates. For edgeR calls, a false discovery rate-adjusted p below 0.01 and a log2 fold-change threshold of 1 were applied. As an exploratory analysis of dynamics, max-normalized trajectories of the 1000 most abundant clonotypes were examined by PCA with hierarchical clustering. Separately sequenced CD4+ and CD8+ repertoires were used to assign a CD4 or CD8 phenotype to each responding clone. TCRdb reprocessed the public reads (quality trimming at Q25 with fastp, clone calling with MiXCR) and kept in-frame beta chains. When rows share a CDR3 protein, they turn into one entry using the most common DNA and genes. It is TCRdb's table, rather than the study itself, that gives the V and J calls and clone size. The sample table records about 110,000 distinct CDR3 sequences; around 14% of these occur just once. Clones ranked in the top ten supply 39% of the sample.

The junction shows trimming of 5 bases on V and 3 bases on J, and the gene matches do not reach 10 bases of it. Taken from the germline V gene (reference sequence), the CDR1 and CDR2 loops are LGHDT and YNNKEL. The CDR3 has 18 amino acids, counting the end cysteine and phenylalanine. The only DNA kept is the CDR3, 54 bases in frame from the first base. Ficoll-Paque density gradient centrifugation was the method used to isolate PBMCs. Summary of the overall study and its limitations: Clones contracting from day 15 to 85 had balanced CD4/CD8 phenotypes, while a second wave expanding from day 15 to 37 was biased towards CD4+. Contracting CD4+ clones appeared mostly in the CM and EM memory subsets, whereas CD8+ clones were enriched in EMRA. Whether the second-wave clones peaking on day 37 were SARS-CoV-2 specific was not confirmed. The detection of some responding clones in pre-infection memory suggests that pre-existing cross-reactive memory T cells joined the SARS-CoV-2 response. The study covered only a couple of mild cases, and larger cohorts including severe cases with pre-infection samples were considered necessary.

The rearrangement combines TRBV3-1 with TRBJ2-1, and 13 junctional nucleotides match TRBD2. The specimen sequenced was PBMCs or a T cell subset sorted from them (not recorded which). The source of this sequence is a man between 18 and 35 years old who had mild COVID-19 (a few samples of this study predate the infection). The sample titles of this study are shuffled in the database, so cell type and time point are left out; the donor was told from shared clones. The CDR3 in this case is CASSTRLAGGIIYNEQFF. The nucleotide sequence is given as TGTGCCAGCAGCACCCGACTAGCGGGGGGCATCATCTACAATGAGCAGTTCTTC.